The clone carrying this T cell receptor (beta chain) was observed a handful of times. This sample is part of a study of early T cells in non-severe SARS-CoV-2 infection. CDR1 SNHLY and CDR2 FYNNEI come from the germline V gene. Trimming removed 11 bases from V and 5 bases from J; junction bases left unmatched: 5. This CDR3 has 13 residues. TCRdb analysed the 5' RACE reads with MiXCR anew, one entry per CDR3 protein. The sample has 40,000 to 50,000 distinct CDR3 sequences; about 12% are singletons. The receptor's source is an adult who was a healthcare worker with PCR-confirmed SARS-CoV-2 infection or an uninfected control (not recorded which). V usage is TRBV2 and J usage is TRBJ2-1, with 11 nucleotides matching TRBD2. The specimen was whole blood. The CDR3 region has the DNA TGTGCCGGGGGACTAGCGGACCACAATGAGCAGTTCTTC. Protein product: CAGGLADHNEQFF.